A single sample is the source of the 9 T cell receptor beta chains below, sequenced in a study of blood T cell repertoires in COVID-19. Assay: immunoSEQ multiplex PCR; the TCRdb copy retains only in-frame clones and omits some. The sample lists roughly 11,000 clones, about 88% occurring once. Input material: peripheral blood. All receptors derive from an older woman with active COVID-19.

This chain joins TRBV5-4 and TRBJ2-7; possible D gene TRBD2, 5 bases. Trimming removed 4 bases at V and 0 bases at J, with 14 bases between. CDR1 and CDR2 (germline): SGHNT, YYREEE (reference sequence). This CDR3 has 15 amino acids. CDR3 protein: CASSVKSGLSYEQYV. CDR3 sequence (DNA): TGTGCCAGCAGCGTTAAGTCTGGACTCTCCTACGAGCAGTACGTC.

CDR3 amino acids: CASSFASGRPSSYNEQFF. As DNA, the CDR3 is TGTGCCAGCAGCTTTGCTAGCGGGAGGCCATCTTCCTACAATGAGCAGTTCTTC. The chain links TRBV7-7 to TRBJ2-1, with 11 bases lining up with TRBD2. The germline CDR1 and CDR2 sequences are SSHAT and FNYEAQ (reference sequence). The CDR3 runs 18 residues. After removal of 3 bases from V and 1 base from J, the junction contained 8 bases not matched to a gene.

The chain carries TRBV6-5 and TRBJ1-2, with D possibly TRBD1 on 6 matching bases. Trimming stripped 5 bases from V and 8 bases from J, with 21 bases between. CDR3 length equals 15 residues. Germline assignment: CDR1 MNHEY and CDR2 SVGAGI. DNA for the CDR3: TGTGCCAGCAGTCCCTCCGGGCAGGGGTCGACCGGCTACACCTTC. It yields the protein CASSPSGQGSTGYTF.

The chain is built from TRBV27 and TRBJ2-1, with 8 bases aligning to TRBD1. Trimming at V came to 5 bases and at J to 0 bases, leaving 9 bases not matched to a gene. Germline V gives CDR1 MNHEY, CDR2 SMNVEV (reference sequence). The CDR3 contains 17 residues. CDR3 sequence reads: CASSELTGANSYNEQFF. The CDR3 DNA reads TGTGCCAGCAGTGAGTTGACAGGGGCGAACTCCTACAATGAGCAGTTCTTC.

This clone appeared once. This chain joins TRBV30 and TRBJ1-1; D is possibly TRBD1 (6 bases). Trimming cost V 0 bases and J 1 base, with 6 bases left between them. The germline V gene encodes CDR1 GTSNPN and CDR2 SVGIG (reference sequence). The CDR3 totals 13 residues. Here the CDR3 reads CAWSVGQNTEAFF. The CDR3 DNA sequence: TGTGCCTGGAGTGTGGGACAGAACACTGAAGCTTTCTTT.

The J gene is TRBJ2-7, the V gene TRBV5-5, with 9 nucleotides matching TRBD1. After removal of 4 bases from V and 4 bases from J, the junction contained 12 bases not matched to a gene. The CDR3 sequence is 16 residues long. Germline V gene sequence: CDR1 SGHKS, CDR2 YYEKEE (reference sequence). The CDR3 region has the DNA TGTGCCAGCAGCAAATTCACCGGGACAGGGCCATACGAGCAGTACTTC. It codes for CASSKFTGTGPYEQYF.

This sequence joins TRBV25-1 and TRBJ2-7; 7 positions match TRBD2. The CDR3 runs 13 residues. Germline trimming cut 5 bases from V and 4 bases from J; bases unmatched to any gene: 5. Germline V gene lookup returns CDR1 MGHDK and CDR2 SYGVNS. Here the CDR3 DNA reads TGTGCCAGCAGTACTGGGGGGGGTTACGAGCAGTACTTC. Encoded protein: CASSTGGGYEQYF.

The rearrangement uses TRBV19 and TRBJ1-1; D is undetermined. Trimming left V 5 bases short and J 1 base short, with 11 bases between. The germline gives CDR1 LNHDA, CDR2 SQIVND (reference sequence). The CDR3 has 14 residues. This CDR3 is CASSQAAGNTEAFF. The DNA for the CDR3 is TGTGCCAGTAGTCAAGCGGCGGGGAACACTGAAGCTTTCTTT.

This clone has a single count. The CDR3: CASTSGSGTGELFF. CDR3 DNA: TGTGCCAGCACTAGCGGGAGTGGCACCGGGGAGCTGTTTTTT. The chain combines TRBV9 with TRBJ2-2, with 10 bases that match TRBD2. The junction had 3 bases not matched to a gene; V was cut back by 6 bases and J by 4 bases. The CDR3 is 14 amino acids. Germline V CDR1 and CDR2: SGDLS, YYNGEE.